Listed below are T cell receptor beta chains from one sample, sequenced in a study of CD8+CD57+ T cells in acquired aplastic anemia. TCRdb passed the reads through MiXCR, listing each CDR3 protein once. The sample consists of some 120,000 distinct CDR3 sequences, 48% of them appearing once. Source material: sorted CD4+, CD8+, or CD8+CD57+ T cells (not recorded which) from PBMCs. The receptors were gathered from a human donor in good health, serving as a control. Both conserved end residues are part of each CDR3. Fields, in order: CDR3 protein, V gene, clone size. Only some rows state a clone size, as once, few, many or a class for expanded clones.

CDR3 protein: CASSPGTEAFF
V gene: TRBV19
clone size: few

CDR3 protein: CASSRLMPFF
V gene: TRBV7-9
clone size: -

CDR3 protein: CASSLNAGGTGAFF
V gene: TRBV7-3
clone size: -

CDR3 protein: CASSLIPTPNTIYF
V gene: TRBV7-2
clone size: many

CDR3 protein: CASSLTGGKNIQYF
V gene: TRBV7-9
clone size: many

CDR3 protein: CSARGGRGETQYF
V gene: TRBV20-1
clone size: many

CDR3 protein: CASSVSGEGTEAFF
V gene: TRBV5-1
clone size: many

CDR3 protein: CASSPTLETQYF
V gene: TRBV9
clone size: -

CDR3 protein: CASSLGQGARGNTIYF
V gene: TRBV7-2
clone size: many

CDR3 protein: CSAPPGTGNEKLFF
V gene: TRBV20-1
clone size: few

CDR3 protein: CASSAPQNTGTQYF
V gene: TRBV2
clone size: few

CDR3 protein: CASTSKGDRADTQYF
V gene: TRBV5-1
clone size: many

CDR3 protein: CASSLIEQGSNTEAFF
V gene: TRBV4-1
clone size: -

CDR3 protein: CATSRVSSQETQYF
V gene: TRBV15
clone size: -

CDR3 protein: CVSSGQTGELFF
V gene: TRBV19
clone size: -

CDR3 protein: CASSLIQGVPLHF
V gene: TRBV5-1
clone size: -

CDR3 protein: CAIRTGRNTEAFF
V gene: TRBV19
clone size: -

CDR3 protein: CSASWTDTEAFF
V gene: TRBV20-1
clone size: -

CDR3 protein: CATSGGDARGYTF
V gene: TRBV24-1
clone size: medium-sized

CDR3 protein: CASSRGQYYNEQFF
V gene: TRBV12-3/TRBV12-4
clone size: once

CDR3 protein: CSASPGTGIFEQYF
V gene: TRBV20-1
clone size: few

CDR3 protein: CASSPYHRGSSSYNEQFF
V gene: TRBV18
clone size: -

CDR3 protein: CASSPRQSRGYTF
V gene: TRBV12-3/TRBV12-4
clone size: many

CDR3 protein: CAISNTNEQFF
V gene: TRBV10-3
clone size: -

CDR3 protein: CAISDMGSPLHF
V gene: TRBV10-3
clone size: -

CDR3 protein: CASSYGREFPQYF
V gene: TRBV6-2/TRBV6-3
clone size: many

CDR3 protein: CASSIGRNRGQDVQPQHF
V gene: TRBV19
clone size: -

CDR3 protein: CASSSSGGAYNEQFF
V gene: TRBV11-2
clone size: -

CDR3 protein: CASYGGGTEAFF
V gene: TRBV2
clone size: -

CDR3 protein: CATSDSDLDGYTF
V gene: TRBV24-1
clone size: -

CDR3 protein: CASSTLSGGAYEQYF
V gene: TRBV14
clone size: -

CDR3 protein: CASSLADRRDTEAFF
V gene: TRBV5-4
clone size: -

CDR3 protein: CSATRDRLQETQYF
V gene: TRBV20-1
clone size: many

CDR3 protein: CASGLVTRTGPTMNTEAFF
V gene: TRBV12-5
clone size: many

CDR3 protein: CASSLVQNYGYTF
V gene: TRBV5-4
clone size: many